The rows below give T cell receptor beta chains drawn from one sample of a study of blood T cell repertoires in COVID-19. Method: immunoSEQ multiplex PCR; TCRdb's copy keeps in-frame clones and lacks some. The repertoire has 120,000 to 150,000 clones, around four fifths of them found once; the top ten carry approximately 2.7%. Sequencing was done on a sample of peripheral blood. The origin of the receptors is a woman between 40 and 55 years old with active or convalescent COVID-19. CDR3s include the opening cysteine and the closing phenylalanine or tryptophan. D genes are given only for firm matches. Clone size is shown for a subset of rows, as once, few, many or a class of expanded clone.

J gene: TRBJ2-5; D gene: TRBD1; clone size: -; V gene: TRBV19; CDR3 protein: CASSTGDRGRQETQYF; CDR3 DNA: TGTGCCAGTAGTACGGGGGACAGGGGAAGGCAAGAGACCCAGTACTTC
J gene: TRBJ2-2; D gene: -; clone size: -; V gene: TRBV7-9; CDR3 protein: CASSWRPISAGNTGELFF; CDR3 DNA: TGTGCCAGCAGCTGGAGGCCAATATCCGCCGGGAACACCGGGGAGCTGTTTTTT
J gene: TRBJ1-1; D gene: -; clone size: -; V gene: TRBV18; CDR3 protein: CASSPRGDTEAFF; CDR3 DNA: TGTGCCAGCTCACCGCGGGGGGACACTGAAGCTTTCTTT
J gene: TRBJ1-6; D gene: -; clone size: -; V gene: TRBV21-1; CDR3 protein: CATPWARRTNSPLHF; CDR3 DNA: TGTGCCACCCCGTGGGCCCGGAGGACTAATTCACCCCTCCACTTT
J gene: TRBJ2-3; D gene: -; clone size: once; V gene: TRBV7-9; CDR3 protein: CASRGGPSTDTQYF; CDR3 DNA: TGTGCCAGCAGGGGGGGACCTAGCACAGATACGCAGTATTTT
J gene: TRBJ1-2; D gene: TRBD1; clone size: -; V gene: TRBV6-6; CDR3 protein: CASSYTSAGGNYGYTF; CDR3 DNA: TGTGCCAGCAGTTACACATCTGCAGGGGGTAACTATGGCTACACCTTC
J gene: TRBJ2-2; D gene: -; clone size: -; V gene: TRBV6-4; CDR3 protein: CASSESLTGELFF; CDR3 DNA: TGTGCCAGCAGTGAATCTCTCACCGGGGAGCTGTTTTTT
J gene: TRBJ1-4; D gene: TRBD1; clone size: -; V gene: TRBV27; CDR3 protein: CASGDRDENEKLFF; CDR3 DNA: TGTGCCAGCGGGGACAGGGACGAGAATGAAAAACTGTTTTTT
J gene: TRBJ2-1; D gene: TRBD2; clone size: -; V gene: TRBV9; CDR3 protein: CASSVEEAGGRIF; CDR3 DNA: TGTGCCAGCAGCGTAGAGGAGGCGGGGGGCCGTATCTTC
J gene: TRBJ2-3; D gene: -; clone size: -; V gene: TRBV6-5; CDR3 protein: CASSYEEPGWDTQYF; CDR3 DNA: TGTGCCAGCAGTTACGAGGAACCCGGCTGGGATACGCAGTATTTT
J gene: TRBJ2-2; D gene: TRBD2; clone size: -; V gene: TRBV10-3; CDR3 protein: CAISPGLANTGELFF; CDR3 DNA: TGTGCCATCAGTCCGGGACTAGCAAACACCGGGGAGCTGTTTTTT
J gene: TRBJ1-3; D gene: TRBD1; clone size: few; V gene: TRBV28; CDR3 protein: CASSSRDRLFLSGNTIYF; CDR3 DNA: TGTGCCAGCAGTTCCCGGGACAGACTCTTCCTCTCTGGAAACACCATATATTTT
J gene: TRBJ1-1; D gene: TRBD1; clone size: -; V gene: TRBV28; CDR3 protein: CASSPGGADEAFF; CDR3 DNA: TGTGCCAGCAGTCCAGGGGGCGCTGATGAAGCTTTCTTT
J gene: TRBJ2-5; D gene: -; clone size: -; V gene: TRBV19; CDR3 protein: CASSIVQGVETQYF; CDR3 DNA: TGTGCCAGTAGTATTGTACAGGGAGTAGAGACCCAGTACTTC
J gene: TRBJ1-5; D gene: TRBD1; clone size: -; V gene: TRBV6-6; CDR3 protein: CASIGQGWNQPQHF; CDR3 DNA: TGTGCCAGCATAGGACAGGGATGGAATCAGCCCCAGCATTTT
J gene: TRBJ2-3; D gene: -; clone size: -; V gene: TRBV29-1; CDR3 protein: CSVRVGGTDTQYF; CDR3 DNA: TGCAGCGTGAGGGTCGGGGGCACAGATACGCAGTATTTT
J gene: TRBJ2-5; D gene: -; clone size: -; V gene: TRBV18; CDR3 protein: CASSPEVRQTQYF; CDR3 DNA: TGTGCCAGCTCACCGGAGGTGCGGCAGACCCAGTACTTC
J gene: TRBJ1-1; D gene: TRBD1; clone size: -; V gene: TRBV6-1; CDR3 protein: CASSVTPGTANTEAFF; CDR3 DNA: TGTGCCAGCAGTGTAACCCCCGGGACAGCGAACACTGAAGCTTTCTTT
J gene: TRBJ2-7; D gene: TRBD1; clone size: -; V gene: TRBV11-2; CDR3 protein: CASSLLGQGAYEQYF; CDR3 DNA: TGTGCCAGCAGCCTACTAGGGCAGGGGGCCTACGAGCAGTACTTC
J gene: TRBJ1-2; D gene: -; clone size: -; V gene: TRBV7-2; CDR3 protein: CASSIEREGVRTF; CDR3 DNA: TGTGCCAGCAGCATAGAAAGGGAGGGGGTAAGGACCTTC
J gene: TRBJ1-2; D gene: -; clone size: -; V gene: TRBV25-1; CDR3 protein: CASSEMGAYGYTF; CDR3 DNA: TGTGCCAGCAGTGAGATGGGAGCCTATGGCTACACCTTC
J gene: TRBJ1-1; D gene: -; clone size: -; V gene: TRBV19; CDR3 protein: CASSIAGSWNTEAFF; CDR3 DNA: TGTGCCAGTAGTATAGCCGGGTCCTGGAACACTGAAGCTTTCTTT
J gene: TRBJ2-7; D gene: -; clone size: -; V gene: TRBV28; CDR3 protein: CASREGAASYEQYF; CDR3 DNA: TGTGCCAGCAGGGAAGGAGCAGCCTCCTACGAGCAGTACTTC
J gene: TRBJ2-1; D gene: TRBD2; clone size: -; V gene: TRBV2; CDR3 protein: CASSEARAGGRNEQFF; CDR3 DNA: TGTGCCAGCAGTGAAGCGAGGGCGGGGGGAAGAAATGAGCAGTTCTTC
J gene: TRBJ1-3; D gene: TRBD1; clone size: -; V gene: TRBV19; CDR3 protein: CASTPGTGGNTIYF; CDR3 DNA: TGTGCCAGTACCCCCGGGACAGGGGGAAACACCATATATTTT
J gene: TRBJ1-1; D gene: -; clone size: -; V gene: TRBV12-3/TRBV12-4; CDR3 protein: CASSLTGNTEAFF; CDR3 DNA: TGTGCCAGCAGCCTAACAGGGAACACTGAAGCTTTCTTT
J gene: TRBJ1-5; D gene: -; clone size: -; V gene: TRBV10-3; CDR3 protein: CAISEGGQLGQPQHF; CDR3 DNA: TGTGCCATCAGTGAGGGAGGGCAGCTGGGTCAGCCCCAGCATTTT